The 5 T cell receptor beta chains listed next were all sequenced from one sample in a study of blood T cell repertoires in COVID-19. Clones were sequenced by immunoSEQ multiplex PCR, and TCRdb holds only the in-frame ones, with some missing. Counted here are under 150,000 clones, 84% occurring once; the ten biggest clones make up around 40%. Sequenced: peripheral blood. The origin of the receptors is a human donor in a cohort sampled during active COVID-19.

This chain uses TRBV28 with TRBJ2-7, with D unresolved. Trimming stripped 6 bases from V and 3 bases from J, with 12 bases between. CDR1 and CDR2 from the germline V gene are MDHEN and SYDVKM. The CDR3 is made up of 13 amino acids. The CDR3 sequence: CASRNGQNYEQYF. The CDR3 DNA reads TGTGCCAGCAGAAATGGCCAGAACTACGAGCAGTACTTC.

The chain links TRBV28 to TRBJ1-1, with D perhaps matching TRBD1 (5 bases). The CDR3 is made up of 13 amino acids. Trimming removed 11 bases from V and 5 bases from J, with 18 bases in between. Germline lookup yields CDR1 MDHEN and CDR2 SYDVKM. The CDR3 region has the DNA TGTGCCGACAGACCCGCTAATGAGACTGAAGCTTTCTTT. Its translation is CADRPANETEAFF. Drawing the rest from reference TRBV28 and TRBJ1-1, the complete variable domain is DVKVTQSSRYLVKRTGEKVFLECVQDMDHENMFWYRQDPGLGLRLIYFSYDVKMKEKGDIPEGYSVSREKKERFSLILESASTNQTSMYLCADRPANETEAFFGQGTRLTVV.

This sequence joins TRBV5-6 and TRBJ2-5; 8 bases match TRBD2. J was trimmed by 2 bases and V by 1 base; bases with no gene match: 7. CDR1 is SGHDT, CDR2 YYEEEE, per germline. The CDR3 consists of 16 residues. CDR3 loop: CASSLKTGGHQETQYF. Written as DNA, the CDR3 is TGTGCCAGCAGCTTGAAGACGGGGGGGCATCAAGAGACCCAGTACTTC.

This sequence joins TRBV2 and TRBJ2-1, with a possible D match to TRBD2 (5 bases). V was trimmed by 5 bases and J by 4 bases, leaving 12 bases between them. The length of the CDR3 is 14 residues. CDR1 and CDR2 (germline): SNHLY, FYNNEI. The CDR3 DNA follows: TGTGCCAGCAGTCTCGGGGTCTCGTACAATGAGCAGTTCTTC. This gives the protein CASSLGVSYNEQFF.

The chain links TRBV9 to TRBJ1-4, with TRBD1 matching over 7 bases. The length of the CDR3 is 15 residues. The germline V gene has CDR1 SGDLS and CDR2 YYNGEE. The junction had 13 bases not matched to a gene; V was cut back by 4 bases and J by 10 bases. DNA of the CDR3: TGTGCCAGCAGCCCTGACCCAGGGCAGGGGGGAAAACTGTTTTTT. Translation: CASSPDPGQGGKLFF.